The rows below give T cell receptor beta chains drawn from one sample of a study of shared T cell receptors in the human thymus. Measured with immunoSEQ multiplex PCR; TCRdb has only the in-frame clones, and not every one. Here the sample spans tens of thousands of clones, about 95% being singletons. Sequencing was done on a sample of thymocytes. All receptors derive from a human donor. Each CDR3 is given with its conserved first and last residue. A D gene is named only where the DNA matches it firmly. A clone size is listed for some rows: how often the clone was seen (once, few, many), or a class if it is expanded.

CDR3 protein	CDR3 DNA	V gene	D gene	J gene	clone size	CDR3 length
CASSQAASDGDYGYTF	TGCGCCAGCAGCCAAGCAGCGTCCGATGGGGACTATGGCTACACCTTC	TRBV4-3	-	TRBJ1-2	-	16
CASRTSGDDPDTQYF	TGTGCCAGCAGGACTAGCGGGGACGACCCAGATACGCAGTATTTT	TRBV6-6	TRBD2	TRBJ2-3	-	15
CASSLESDNYGYTF	TGCGCCAGCAGCTTGGAGTCAGATAACTATGGCTACACCTTC	TRBV5-1	-	TRBJ1-2	-	14
CASSFRLAGYQETQYF	TGTGCCAGCAGCTTTAGACTAGCGGGGTACCAAGAGACCCAGTACTTC	TRBV7-9	TRBD2	TRBJ2-5	-	16
CASSLGVRDRSYGYTF	TGTGCCAGCAGCTTAGGCGTGCGGGACCGATCCTATGGCTACACCTTC	TRBV7-9	-	TRBJ1-2	-	16
CASGLVPMEPLQDSPLHF	TGTGCTAGTGGTTTGGTACCAATGGAGCCCCTTCAGGATTCACCCCTCCACTTT	TRBV12-5	-	TRBJ1-6	once	18
CASSLWVGEQETQYF	TGTGCCAGCAGTTTATGGGTTGGGGAACAAGAGACCCAGTACTTC	TRBV7-3	-	TRBJ2-5	-	15
CASSLEAGTGGTSGVFYTDTQYF	TGCGCCAGCAGCTTGGAAGCAGGGACGGGTGGGACTAGCGGGGTCTTTTACACAGATACGCAGTATTTT	TRBV5-1	TRBD2	TRBJ2-3	-	23
CASRGDRGTIGPLHF	TGCGCCAGCAGGGGGGACAGGGGGACTATCGGACCCCTCCACTTT	TRBV5-1	TRBD1	TRBJ1-6	once	15
CSVEDPITGVDTEAFF	TGCAGCGTTGAAGATCCTATTACAGGGGTGGACACTGAAGCTTTCTTT	TRBV29-1	TRBD1	TRBJ1-1	-	16
CASSLIDSGNTIYF	TGTGCCAGCAGCTTAATAGATTCTGGAAACACCATATATTTT	TRBV7-9	-	TRBJ1-3	-	14
CASSPSKAKAGGAEDTQYF	TGTGCCAGCAGCCCCAGTAAAGCTAAAGCGGGGGGGGCTGAAGATACGCAGTATTTT	TRBV7-2	TRBD2	TRBJ2-3	-	19
CASSLRDLKVRALYEQYF	TGTGCCAGCAGCTTGCGGGATCTAAAGGTCCGAGCCCTCTACGAGCAGTACTTC	TRBV5-5	-	TRBJ2-7	few	18
CASSLVRGSSYEQYF	TGTGCCAGCAGCTTGGTCAGAGGGAGCTCCTACGAGCAGTACTTC	TRBV5-4	-	TRBJ2-7	-	15
CSVVWGVEGSGNTIYF	TGCAGCGTTGTGTGGGGGGTCGAGGGCTCTGGAAACACCATATATTTT	TRBV29-1	-	TRBJ1-3	-	16
CASTTGTGGVFSNQPQHF	TGTGCCAGTACTACCGGGACAGGGGGCGTGTTCAGCAATCAGCCCCAGCATTTT	TRBV19	TRBD1	TRBJ1-5	-	18
CASSLQAGQESSYEQYF	TGTGCCAGCAGCTTGCAAGCCGGACAGGAAAGCTCCTACGAGCAGTACTTC	TRBV5-6	TRBD1	TRBJ2-7	-	17
CASSPQGVLGLQGYTF	TGTGCCAGCAGCCCCCAAGGTGTTCTGGGGCTGCAAGGCTACACCTTC	TRBV7-2	-	TRBJ1-2	-	16
CASSLSHGGYQETQYF	TGTGCCAGCAGCTTAAGCCATGGGGGGTACCAAGAGACCCAGTACTTC	TRBV27	-	TRBJ2-5	-	16
CASSQELTGAYGYTF	TGCGCCAGCAGCCAAGAACTGACAGGGGCCTATGGCTACACCTTC	TRBV4-1	TRBD1	TRBJ1-2	-	15